This paragraph reports one T cell receptor beta chain. Its target antigen remains unknown. Base quality data are lacking; no much larger clone is found one base away. Library generation was performed with the immunoSEQ multiplex PCR assay. This is the immuneACCESS table as TCRdb keeps it, with only in-frame sequences that have V and J called. A part of the clones is gone; compared with another copy, unresolved V genes explain less than half, and the rest is unexplained. In this sample the table shows around 59,000 clones, nearly 95% of which occur a single time. The ten largest clonotypes hold approximately 0.85% of the sample. This specimen comes from a study of T cell changes during pregnancy in multiple sclerosis (dated by TCRdb to about 2019). With respect to the entire study: Changes in the T cell repertoire over the course of pregnancy were examined in this study in women with multiple sclerosis.

The receptor comes from a female donor with multiple sclerosis, enrolled in a pregnancy study. The sequencing here drew on peripheral blood, taken in the first trimester of pregnancy.

In nucleotide form, the sequence is TGTGCCAGCAGCTTGGTCGGGGGGCAGCCCCAGCATTTT. This sequence encodes CASSLVGGQPQHF. The V and J genes are TRBV5-6 and TRBJ1-5; the D region possibly corresponds to TRBD1 (5 bases align). Trimming removed 0 bases from V and 7 bases from J, leaving 8 bases between the germline ends. From its cysteine to its phenylalanine, the CDR3 spans 13 amino acids. Only the CDR3 portion is preserved as DNA: 39 bases, with reading frame beginning at the first base. CDR1 and CDR2 are read off the germline V gene as SGHDT and YYEEEE. With the rest looked up from the reference TRBV5-6 and TRBJ1-5 genes rather than sequenced, the full variable domain is DAGVTQSPTHLIKTRGQQVTLRCSPKSGHDTVSWYQQALGQGPQFIFQYYEEEERQRGNFPDRFSGHQFPNYSSELNVNALLLGDSALYLCASSLVGGQPQHFGDGTRLSIL.